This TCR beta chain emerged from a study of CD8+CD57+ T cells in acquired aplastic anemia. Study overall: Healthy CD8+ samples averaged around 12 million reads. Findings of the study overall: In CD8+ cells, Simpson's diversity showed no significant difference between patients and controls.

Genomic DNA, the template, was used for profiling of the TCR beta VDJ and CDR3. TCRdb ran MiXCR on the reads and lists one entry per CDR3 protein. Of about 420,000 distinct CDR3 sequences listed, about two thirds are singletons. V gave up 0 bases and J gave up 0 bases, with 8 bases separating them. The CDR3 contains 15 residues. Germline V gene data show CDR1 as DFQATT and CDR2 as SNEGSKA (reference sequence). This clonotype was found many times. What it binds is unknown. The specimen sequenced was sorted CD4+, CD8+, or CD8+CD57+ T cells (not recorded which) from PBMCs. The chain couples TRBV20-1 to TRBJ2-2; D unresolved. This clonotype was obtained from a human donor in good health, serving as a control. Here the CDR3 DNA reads TGCAGTGCTAGAGATAGGTACGCGAACACCGGGGAGCTGTTTTTT. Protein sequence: CSARDRYANTGELFF.